A selection of T cell receptor beta chains follows, all from one sample in a study of T cell changes during pregnancy in multiple sclerosis. Assay used: immunoSEQ multiplex PCR; TCRdb lists only in-frame clones, some missing. The sample consists of under 80,000 clones, about 89% of them appearing once. The sample was peripheral blood, taken in the second trimester of pregnancy. The receptors stem from a female donor with multiple sclerosis, enrolled in a pregnancy study. Both conserved end residues are part of each CDR3. Fields, in order: V gene, D gene, clone size, J gene, CDR3 protein, CDR3 DNA. The D gene is left open where the match is weak. Clone size is shown for a subset of rows, as once, few, many or a class of expanded clone.

V gene: TRBV10-3
D gene: -
clone size: -
J gene: TRBJ1-4
CDR3 protein: CAISEQTGGGTNEKLFF
CDR3 DNA: TGTGCCATCAGTGAACAGACAGGCGGGGGAACTAATGAAAAACTGTTTTTT

V gene: TRBV11-3
D gene: TRBD1
clone size: -
J gene: TRBJ2-1
CDR3 protein: CASSGQGAGGYNEQFF
CDR3 DNA: TGTGCCAGCAGCGGGCAGGGGGCAGGGGGCTACAATGAGCAGTTCTTC

V gene: TRBV30
D gene: TRBD1
clone size: -
J gene: TRBJ1-2
CDR3 protein: CAWSAPDRVIGGYTF
CDR3 DNA: TGTGCCTGGAGTGCCCCGGACAGGGTGATCGGTGGCTACACCTTC

V gene: TRBV4-3
D gene: -
clone size: -
J gene: TRBJ2-1
CDR3 protein: CASSQEGHGSYNEQFF
CDR3 DNA: TGCGCCAGCAGCCAAGAAGGACATGGATCCTACAATGAGCAGTTCTTC

V gene: TRBV11-3
D gene: TRBD1
clone size: -
J gene: TRBJ2-7
CDR3 protein: CASSTRQGSYEQYF
CDR3 DNA: TGTGCCAGCAGCACCAGACAGGGGTCGTACGAGCAGTACTTC

V gene: TRBV6-5
D gene: TRBD2
clone size: -
J gene: TRBJ2-3
CDR3 protein: CASTQGRESDTQYF
CDR3 DNA: TGTGCCAGCACCCAAGGGAGGGAGTCAGATACGCAGTATTTT

V gene: TRBV10-1
D gene: -
clone size: few
J gene: TRBJ1-1
CDR3 protein: CASGGTKDTEAFF
CDR3 DNA: TGCGCCAGCGGAGGGACCAAGGACACTGAAGCTTTCTTT

V gene: TRBV5-4
D gene: -
clone size: -
J gene: TRBJ2-2
CDR3 protein: CASSSGTQGRTGELFF
CDR3 DNA: TGTGCCAGCAGCTCGGGGACACAGGGGAGGACCGGGGAGCTGTTTTTT

V gene: TRBV19
D gene: TRBD1
clone size: -
J gene: TRBJ2-5
CDR3 protein: CASSVTGETQYF
CDR3 DNA: TGTGCCAGTAGTGTGACAGGGGAGACCCAGTACTTC

V gene: TRBV6-5
D gene: -
clone size: once
J gene: TRBJ1-2
CDR3 protein: CASSYSGNYGYTF
CDR3 DNA: TGTGCCAGCAGTTACTCCGGGAACTATGGCTACACCTTC

V gene: TRBV6-5
D gene: TRBD1
clone size: -
J gene: TRBJ2-7
CDR3 protein: CASSTDRGFYEQYF
CDR3 DNA: TGTGCCAGCAGTACGGACAGGGGGTTTTACGAGCAGTACTTC

V gene: TRBV5-1
D gene: -
clone size: -
J gene: TRBJ1-2
CDR3 protein: CASSLANRVPSYGYTF
CDR3 DNA: TGCGCCAGCAGCTTGGCCAACAGGGTCCCTAGCTATGGCTACACCTTC

V gene: TRBV5-1
D gene: TRBD1
clone size: -
J gene: TRBJ1-1
CDR3 protein: CASSEGQANTEAFF
CDR3 DNA: TGCGCCAGCAGCGAGGGACAGGCAAACACTGAAGCTTTCTTT

V gene: TRBV9
D gene: TRBD1
clone size: few
J gene: TRBJ1-1
CDR3 protein: CASSVAVRGPRTGNTEAFF
CDR3 DNA: TGTGCCAGCAGCGTTGCCGTTAGGGGCCCCAGGACAGGGAACACTGAAGCTTTCTTT

V gene: TRBV19
D gene: TRBD1
clone size: -
J gene: TRBJ1-1
CDR3 protein: CASSFDRGGTEAFF
CDR3 DNA: TGTGCCAGTAGCTTCGACAGGGGTGGCACTGAAGCTTTCTTT

V gene: TRBV29-1
D gene: -
clone size: -
J gene: TRBJ2-2
CDR3 protein: CSVRQATGELFF
CDR3 DNA: TGCAGCGTACGACAGGCCACCGGGGAGCTGTTTTTT

V gene: TRBV10-3
D gene: TRBD1
clone size: -
J gene: TRBJ2-2
CDR3 protein: CAISDSDRGQTGELFF
CDR3 DNA: TGTGCCATCAGTGACTCCGACAGGGGGCAAACCGGGGAGCTGTTTTTT

V gene: TRBV5-1
D gene: -
clone size: once
J gene: TRBJ2-1
CDR3 protein: CASSLAGSDNEQFF
CDR3 DNA: TGCGCCAGCAGCTTGGCAGGGTCAGACAATGAGCAGTTCTTC

V gene: TRBV12-5
D gene: TRBD1
clone size: -
J gene: TRBJ1-1
CDR3 protein: CASGLALRATGGRNTEAFF
CDR3 DNA: TGTGCTAGTGGTTTGGCCCTCAGGGCCACAGGGGGGAGGAACACTGAAGCTTTCTTT

V gene: TRBV27
D gene: TRBD2
clone size: -
J gene: TRBJ2-1
CDR3 protein: CASSSPSGRRRNEQFF
CDR3 DNA: TGTGCCAGCAGCTCCCCCAGCGGGAGACGGAGAAATGAGCAGTTCTTC

V gene: TRBV6-6
D gene: -
clone size: -
J gene: TRBJ1-1
CDR3 protein: CASSGGTDMNTEAFF
CDR3 DNA: TGTGCCAGCAGTGGGGGGACGGACATGAACACTGAAGCTTTCTTT

V gene: TRBV2
D gene: TRBD1
clone size: -
J gene: TRBJ2-3
CDR3 protein: CATRQGITDTQYF
CDR3 DNA: TGTGCCACCCGACAGGGGATCACAGATACGCAGTATTTT

V gene: TRBV27
D gene: -
clone size: -
J gene: TRBJ2-1
CDR3 protein: CASSRSSYNEQFF
CDR3 DNA: TGTGCCAGCAGCCGGAGCTCCTACAATGAGCAGTTCTTC

V gene: TRBV30
D gene: TRBD2
clone size: -
J gene: TRBJ2-1
CDR3 protein: CARSAGGGNEQFF
CDR3 DNA: TGTGCCCGATCAGCGGGAGGGGGGAATGAGCAGTTCTTC

V gene: TRBV5-1
D gene: -
clone size: once
J gene: TRBJ1-4
CDR3 protein: CASSLAGRHNEKLFF
CDR3 DNA: TGCGCCAGCAGCTTGGCTGGCAGGCATAATGAAAAACTGTTTTTT

V gene: TRBV12-5
D gene: -
clone size: -
J gene: TRBJ1-5
CDR3 protein: CASGLRGSGNQPQHF
CDR3 DNA: TGTGCTAGTGGTTTGCGGGGGTCTGGCAATCAGCCCCAGCATTTT

V gene: TRBV6-1
D gene: -
clone size: -
J gene: TRBJ2-7
CDR3 protein: CASSAQKAGTPTFWREQYF
CDR3 DNA: TGTGCCAGCAGTGCGCAGAAAGCCGGGACACCGACCTTTTGGAGGGAGCAGTACTTC

V gene: TRBV20-1
D gene: TRBD2
clone size: -
J gene: TRBJ2-5
CDR3 protein: CSGGGQETQYF
CDR3 DNA: TGCAGTGGCGGGGGACAAGAGACCCAGTACTTC

V gene: TRBV2
D gene: -
clone size: -
J gene: TRBJ2-5
CDR3 protein: CASRSGRLTGVETQYF
CDR3 DNA: TGTGCCAGCCGTAGTGGGAGGCTGACGGGAGTAGAGACCCAGTACTTC

V gene: TRBV2
D gene: TRBD1
clone size: -
J gene: TRBJ2-7
CDR3 protein: CASRPGQGPYEQYF
CDR3 DNA: TGTGCCAGCAGACCGGGACAGGGCCCCTACGAGCAGTACTTC

V gene: TRBV25-1
D gene: -
clone size: -
J gene: TRBJ2-7
CDR3 protein: CASRRTQGPYEQYF
CDR3 DNA: TGTGCCAGCAGAAGGACACAAGGACCCTACGAGCAGTACTTC

V gene: TRBV19
D gene: -
clone size: -
J gene: TRBJ2-3
CDR3 protein: CASSQRGIDTQYF
CDR3 DNA: TGTGCCAGTAGTCAAAGGGGGATAGATACGCAGTATTTT

V gene: TRBV10-3
D gene: TRBD2
clone size: -
J gene: TRBJ2-1
CDR3 protein: CAISESAGGPYEQFF
CDR3 DNA: TGTGCCATCAGTGAGTCTGCGGGAGGGCCCTACGAGCAGTTCTTC

V gene: TRBV29-1
D gene: TRBD2
clone size: -
J gene: TRBJ2-3
CDR3 protein: CSVLTLAVPRTDTQYF
CDR3 DNA: TGCAGCGTGCTCACCCTAGCGGTCCCACGCACAGATACGCAGTATTTT

V gene: TRBV27
D gene: -
clone size: -
J gene: TRBJ2-3
CDR3 protein: CASSLSGDTQYF
CDR3 DNA: TGTGCCAGCAGTTTGTCGGGAGATACGCAGTATTTT

V gene: TRBV29-1
D gene: -
clone size: -
J gene: TRBJ1-5
CDR3 protein: CSVARDSNQPQHF
CDR3 DNA: TGCAGCGTTGCGCGGGATAGCAATCAGCCCCAGCATTTT

V gene: TRBV4-2
D gene: -
clone size: -
J gene: TRBJ1-1
CDR3 protein: CASSQDQTEAFF
CDR3 DNA: TGTGCCAGCAGCCAAGACCAGACTGAAGCTTTCTTT

V gene: TRBV5-1
D gene: -
clone size: -
J gene: TRBJ1-6
CDR3 protein: CASSLRGGDGSPLHF
CDR3 DNA: TGCGCCAGCAGCTTGAGAGGGGGGGACGGTTCACCCCTCCACTTT

V gene: TRBV5-1
D gene: TRBD1
clone size: -
J gene: TRBJ1-1
CDR3 protein: CASSSQGAQMNTEAFF
CDR3 DNA: TGCGCCAGCAGCTCACAGGGGGCTCAAATGAACACTGAAGCTTTCTTT

V gene: TRBV18
D gene: -
clone size: -
J gene: TRBJ2-7
CDR3 protein: CASSPFAGTPYEQYF
CDR3 DNA: TGTGCCAGCTCACCTTTTGCAGGGACACCCTACGAGCAGTACTTC

V gene: TRBV4-2
D gene: -
clone size: -
J gene: TRBJ1-1
CDR3 protein: CASSLNDGDSTEAFF
CDR3 DNA: TGTGCCAGCAGCCTAAATGACGGGGATAGCACTGAAGCTTTCTTT

V gene: TRBV7-2
D gene: -
clone size: -
J gene: TRBJ2-5
CDR3 protein: CASSRWQGVQTQYF
CDR3 DNA: TGTGCCAGCAGCCGATGGCAGGGCGTGCAGACCCAGTACTTC

V gene: TRBV27
D gene: TRBD1
clone size: -
J gene: TRBJ1-4
CDR3 protein: CASSADRARRQNEKLFF
CDR3 DNA: TGTGCCAGCAGTGCGGACAGGGCCCGACGACAGAATGAAAAACTGTTTTTT

V gene: TRBV7-6
D gene: -
clone size: -
J gene: TRBJ1-3
CDR3 protein: CASREQSGNTIYF
CDR3 DNA: TGTGCCAGCAGGGAGCAATCTGGAAACACCATATATTTT

V gene: TRBV7-9
D gene: -
clone size: -
J gene: TRBJ1-4
CDR3 protein: CASSPQSGEKLFF
CDR3 DNA: TGTGCCAGCAGTCCTCAGTCGGGTGAAAAACTGTTTTTT

V gene: TRBV19
D gene: TRBD2
clone size: -
J gene: TRBJ2-7
CDR3 protein: CASSTLAGAYEQYF
CDR3 DNA: TGTGCCAGTAGTACCCTAGCGGGAGCGTACGAGCAGTACTTC

V gene: TRBV25-1
D gene: -
clone size: -
J gene: TRBJ2-4
CDR3 protein: CASSPRGSGLVIQYF
CDR3 DNA: TGTGCCAGCAGTCCGAGAGGGTCAGGATTGGTGATTCAGTACTTC

V gene: TRBV5-6
D gene: -
clone size: -
J gene: TRBJ2-5
CDR3 protein: CASSWVQQETQYF
CDR3 DNA: TGTGCCAGCAGCTGGGTACAGCAAGAGACCCAGTACTTC

V gene: TRBV7-2
D gene: -
clone size: once
J gene: TRBJ1-4
CDR3 protein: CASSFRGAGEKLFF
CDR3 DNA: TGTGCCAGCAGCTTTCGGGGGGCGGGGGAAAAACTGTTTTTT

V gene: TRBV7-3
D gene: -
clone size: -
J gene: TRBJ2-1
CDR3 protein: CASSYGQTSYNEQFF
CDR3 DNA: TGTGCCAGCAGCTACGGACAGACTTCCTACAATGAGCAGTTCTTC

V gene: TRBV5-4
D gene: -
clone size: -
J gene: TRBJ2-7
CDR3 protein: CASSLYTGFIDYEQYF
CDR3 DNA: TGTGCCAGCAGCTTGTATACAGGGTTCATTGACTACGAGCAGTACTTC